The 19 T cell receptor beta chains given below trace back to one sample, sequenced in a study of T cell clonality in common variable immunodeficiency. The assay was immunoSEQ multiplex PCR, and TCRdb's table has in-frame clones only and misses some. The data show approximately 52,000 clones, none appearing only once, with approximately 3.6% held by the ten largest. The sequenced material came from peripheral blood mononuclear cells. These receptors were collected from a person between 18 and 75 years old in good health.

There are many counts of this clone. The read terminates 3 residues ahead of where the CDR3 ends, so the germline J gene completes it. The rearrangement uses TRBV4-2 and TRBJ2-3; TRBD2 agrees at 12 bases. The CDR3 consists of 15 residues. Trimming cost V 1 base and J 4 bases; bases outside gene matches: 0. The V gene's germline CDR1 is LGHNA and CDR2 YNFKEQ. CDR3 region: CASSQGLAGADTQYF. The CDR3 bases that were read are TGTGCCAGCAGCCAAGGACTAGCGGGAGCAGATACG.

There are many counts of this clone. The CDR3 sequence: CASSSGLAGEYEQYF. The sequenced CDR3 bases are TGTGCCAGCAGCTCAGGACTAGCGGGAGAATACGAG. The chain joins TRBV7-3 to TRBJ2-7; TRBD2 matches at 13 bases. The read ends 3 residues early relative to the CDR3; the germline J gene fills the gap. J was trimmed by 4 bases and V by 4 bases; bases with no gene match: 4. Germline CDR1 is SGHTA and CDR2 is FQGTGA. CDR3 length: 15 residues.

This clone was seen only a few times. Sequencing ends 3 residues short of the CDR3 end; the germline J gene provides the rest. The rearrangement uses TRBV6-2 or TRBV6-3 and TRBJ1-6; no clear D gene. The germline CDR1 and CDR2 sequences are MNHEY and SVGEGT. This CDR3 contains 17 residues. V shed 0 bases and J shed 3 bases, with 12 bases lying between them. CDR3 protein: CASSYSPVDYYNSPLHF. The part of the CDR3 DNA that was read is TGTGCCAGCAGTTACTCCCCGGTAGACTACTATAATTCACCC.

This clone appeared many times. Sequencing ends 3 residues short of the CDR3 end; the germline J gene provides the rest. V is TRBV7-8 and J is TRBJ2-7; D gene ambiguous. Germline CDR1 is SGHVS and CDR2 is FQNEAQ. CDR3 length equals 12 residues. The germline V and J ends were trimmed by 1 base and 3 bases, with 4 bases remaining between them. The CDR3 DNA, read in part, is TGTGCCAGCAGCTTAGTTATCTACGAG. It specifies CASSLVIYE. The entire CDR3 protein is CASSLVIYEQYF.

Regarding this clone: The read gets to within 3 residues of the CDR3 end, and the germline J gene fills in the rest. The chain uses TRBV14 and TRBJ2-5; D gene ambiguous. V gave up 1 base and J gave up 5 bases, with 11 bases separating them. CDR1 is SGHDN and CDR2 is FVKESK in the germline V gene. The CDR3 runs to 14 residues. Here the CDR3 reads CASSQGWLDETQYF. CDR3 bases read: TGTGCCAGCAGCCAAGGGTGGCTAGATGAGACC.

This clone was seen repeatedly, ten times or more. The read ends 3 residues early relative to the CDR3; the germline J gene fills the gap. The V gene is TRBV2, the J gene TRBJ2-2; unclear D gene. CDR1 is SNHLY, CDR2 FYNNEI, per germline. The germline V and J ends were trimmed by 9 bases and 0 bases, with 11 bases remaining between them. This CDR3 region has 14 residues. The covered CDR3 bases are TGTGCCAGTGGTACCCTATCGAACACCGGGGAG. Protein sequence: CASGTLSNTGE. The complete CDR3 reads CASGTLSNTGELFF.

This clone was counted many times. The read terminates 3 residues ahead of where the CDR3 ends, so the germline J gene completes it. The chain recombines TRBV7-3 with TRBJ2-4; possible D gene TRBD2, 5 bases. Germline lookup yields CDR1 SGHTA and CDR2 FQGTGA. V was trimmed by 1 base and J by 9 bases, leaving 13 bases between them. This CDR3 is 14 amino acids long. The CDR3 sequence: CASSLMGSDPIQYF. CDR3 bases read: TGTGCCAGCAGCTTAATGGGTAGCGACCCCATT. Full variable domain (remainder filled in from reference TRBV7-3 and TRBJ2-4): GAGVSQTPSNKVTEKGKYVELRCDPISGHTALYWYRQSLGQGPEFLIYFQGTGAADDSGLPNDRFFAVRPEGSVSTLKIQRTERGDSAVYLCASSLMGSDPIQYFGAGTRLSVL.

Ten or more counts support this clone. Coverage ceases 3 residues before the CDR3 finishes, and the germline J gene fills in the end. The chain recombines TRBV4-2 with TRBJ1-1; 10 bases are shared with TRBD1. CDR1 and CDR2 from the germline V gene are LGHNA and YNFKEQ. V shed 4 bases and J 2 bases; nucleotides not matched to a gene: 1. CDR3 length: 14 residues. CDR3 amino acids: CASSRDRGNTEAFF. The covered CDR3 bases are TGTGCCAGCAGCCGGGACAGGGGTAACACTGAA.

Ten or more counts support this clone. Coverage ceases 3 residues before the CDR3 finishes, and the germline J gene fills in the end. The chain uses TRBV5-1 and TRBJ2-3, with 7 nucleotides matching TRBD1. J lost 5 bases, V lost 3 bases, and 6 bases had no gene match. The germline gives CDR1 SGHRS, CDR2 YFSETQ. The length of the CDR3 is 14 residues. The CDR3 reads CASSWTGRGDTQYF. Partial CDR3 DNA: TGCGCCAGCAGCTGGACAGGAAGGGGAGATACG.

This clone was observed many times. Read data end 3 residues before the CDR3 end; the end is taken from the germline J gene. The rearrangement joins TRBV6-2 or TRBV6-3 to TRBJ2-7, with D perhaps TRBD1 (5 bases). V lost 2 bases and J 1 base, leaving 9 bases between the germline ends. Germline V lookup: CDR1 MNHEY, CDR2 SVGEGT. This CDR3 is 14 amino acids long. Partial CDR3 DNA: TGTGCCAGCAGTTACCCGACAGAGTCCTACGAG. It translates to CASSYPTESYE. The full CDR3 protein reads CASSYPTESYEQYF.

There are many counts of this clone. The CDR3 is cut off 3 residues early in the read; its end comes from the germline J gene. The V and J genes are TRBV11-2 and TRBJ1-1; the match to TRBD1 covers 9 bases. Trimming took 5 bases from V and 6 from J; bases not matched to a gene: 10. The CDR3 extends over 15 amino acids. Germline V gene lookup returns CDR1 SGHAT and CDR2 FQNNGV. The part of the CDR3 DNA that was read is TGTGCCAGCAGCGCTAACAGGGGGCCCTCCCCTGAA. Amino acid sequence: CASSANRGPSPE. The whole CDR3 region reads CASSANRGPSPEAFF.

Concerning this clone itself: The CDR3 end is not reached by the read, which stops 3 residues before it; the germline J gene fills it in. This chain links TRBV7-9 with TRBJ1-4; perhaps TRBD1 as D (6 bases). This CDR3 contains 15 residues. Germline V lookup: CDR1 SEHNR, CDR2 FQNEAQ (reference sequence). The covered CDR3 bases are TGTGCCAGCAGCCCACGGACAGCCGGGGCCAACGTA. It is translated as CASSPRTAGANV. The whole CDR3 sequence is CASSPRTAGANVLFF.

This clone has only a few counts. The CDR3 extends 3 residues past the end of the read, so its final part is completed from the germline J gene. V and J are TRBV7-2 and TRBJ1-1, with D uncertain. Looked up from germline, CDR1 is SGHTA and CDR2 is FQGNSA. There are 16 residues in the CDR3. CDR3 sequence reads: CASSLALAGVKETAFF. The part of the CDR3 DNA that was read is TGTGCCAGCAGCTTAGCTCTAGCGGGAGTAAAAGAGACA.

Many counts were recorded for this clone. The read halts 3 residues ahead of the CDR3 end, with the missing end drawn from the germline J gene. The rearrangement uses TRBV19 and TRBJ1-3; the match to TRBD1 covers 8 bases. Germline loops: CDR1 LNHDA, CDR2 SQIVND (reference sequence). CDR3 length equals 16 residues. Germline trimming cut 3 bases from V and 2 bases from J; bases unmatched to any gene: 6. CDR3 region: CASSMAGGFAGNTIYF. The sequenced CDR3 bases are TGTGCCAGTAGTATGGCAGGGGGCTTCGCTGGAAACACC.

Only a few counts were recorded for this clone. One base away lies a much larger clone, so this may be a sequencing read error. From the germline J gene comes the end of the CDR3, since the read stops 3 residues before it. The chain is built from TRBV5-1 and TRBJ2-7; D is unclear. The germline V gene encodes CDR1 SGHRS and CDR2 YFSETQ. The V end lost 2 bases, the J end lost 1 base, and 10 bases lay between the germline ends. The CDR3 covers 14 residues. The part of the CDR3 DNA that was read is TGCGCCAGCAGCTTAAGTCAGAAATCCTACGAG. This codes for CASSLSQKSYE. The entire CDR3 protein is CASSLSQKSYEQYF.

This clone was detected many times. The observed sequence ends 3 residues before the CDR3 terminus, with the missing tail filled in from the germline J gene. The V call is TRBV2, the J call TRBJ1-1; D is possibly TRBD1 (6 bases). Trimming pared 7 bases from V and 6 bases from J, leaving 15 bases between. The CDR3 loop spans 13 amino acids. Germline loops: CDR1 SNHLY, CDR2 FYNNEI. The CDR3 sequence: CASTQQGFAEAFF. The CDR3 DNA, read in part, is TGTGCCAGCACTCAACAGGGTTTCGCTGAA.

This clone was seen at least ten times. The CDR3 DNA, read in part, is TGCGCCAGCAGTGGACTTAGCGGGGCAAACTACGAG. Its protein product is CASSGLSGANYE. The whole CDR3 region reads CASSGLSGANYEQYF. V usage is TRBV10-1 and J usage is TRBJ2-7; 8 bases agree with TRBD2. The sequence runs out 3 residues before the end of the CDR3; the remainder is reconstructed from the germline J gene. CDR3 size: 15 residues. After removal of 4 bases from V and 3 bases from J, the junction contained 8 bases not matched to a gene. CDR1 WNHNN and CDR2 SYGVQD come from the germline V gene (reference sequence).

This clone was picked up many times. The observed sequence ends 3 residues before the CDR3 terminus, with the missing tail filled in from the germline J gene. This rearrangement joins TRBV20-1 to TRBJ2-3, with 11 positions matching TRBD2. Germline V gene data show CDR1 as DFQATT and CDR2 as SNEGSKA (reference sequence). This CDR3 is built from 15 residues. The ends lost 0 bases at V and 2 bases at J; junction bases unmatched: 1. The CDR3 reads CSARDSGRATDTQYF. The CDR3 DNA, read in part, is TGCAGTGCTAGAGATAGCGGGAGGGCCACAGATACG.

This clone came up many times. The read ends 3 residues before the CDR3 terminus; that terminus is restored from the germline J gene. The chain combines TRBV12-3 or TRBV12-4 with TRBJ2-5; 10 nucleotides line up with TRBD2. The ends lost 2 bases at V and 3 bases at J; junction bases unmatched: 6. The CDR3 is made up of 16 amino acids. The CDR3 sequence: CASSLRRLAGEETQYF. The DNA read from the CDR3 is TGTGCCAGCAGTTTACGTCGTCTAGCGGGAGAAGAGACC.